This T cell receptor (beta chain) came from a study of cytomegalovirus exposure and HLA in healthy donors. This clone was picked up many times. Its antigen is undetermined. Study-wide results and limits: In vitro assays verified that three CMV-associated chains recognized CMV antigens specifically.

Method: immunoSEQ multiplex PCR; TCRdb's copy keeps in-frame clones and lacks some. This sample has some 140,000 clones, with 80% to 90% found just once. This CDR3 has 16 residues. V was cut by 0 bases and J by 1 base, with 13 bases left in between. Per germline, CDR1 LGHNA and CDR2 YNFKEQ. What was sequenced was PBMCs. The genes are TRBV4-2 and TRBJ2-7, with a possible D match to TRBD1 (5 bases). The receptor's source is a man aged 18 to 29 in good health and CMV-seropositive. In DNA form, the CDR3 reads TGTGCCAGCAGCCAAGATCTCGCCTCAGGGTCCTACGAGCAGTACTTC. Residues: CASSQDLASGSYEQYF.